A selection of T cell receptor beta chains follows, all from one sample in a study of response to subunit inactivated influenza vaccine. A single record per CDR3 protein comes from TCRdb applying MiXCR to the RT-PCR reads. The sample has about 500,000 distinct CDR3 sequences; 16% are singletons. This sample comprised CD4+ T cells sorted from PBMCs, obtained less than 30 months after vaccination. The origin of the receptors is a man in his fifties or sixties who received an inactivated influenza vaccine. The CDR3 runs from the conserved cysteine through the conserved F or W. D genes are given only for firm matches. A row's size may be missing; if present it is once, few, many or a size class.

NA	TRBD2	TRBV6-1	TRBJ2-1	TGTGCCAGCCGGCGGGAGGCTCAGGGAAAATCTTACAATGAGCAGTTCTTC	CASRREAQGKSYNEQFF
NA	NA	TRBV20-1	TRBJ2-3	TGCAGTGCTAGACCGCGAACTAGCACAGATACGCAGTATTTT	CSARPRTSTDTQYF
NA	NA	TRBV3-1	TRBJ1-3	TGTGCCAGCAGCCATACGGGGCAAGGAAACACCATATATTTT	CASSHTGQGNTIYF
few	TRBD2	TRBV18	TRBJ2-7	TGTGCCAGCTCACCGCGGTCCACTAGCGCGGGACTTGATCGTTACGAGCAGTACTTC	CASSPRSTSAGLDRYEQYF
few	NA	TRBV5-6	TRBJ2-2	TGTGCCAGCAGCCCCCGGGGCGTGGGGACCGGGGAGCTGTTTTTT	CASSPRGVGTGELFF
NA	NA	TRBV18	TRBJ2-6	TGTGCCAGCTCACCAAGACAGGTCTCTGGGGCCAACGTCCTGACTTTC	CASSPRQVSGANVLTF
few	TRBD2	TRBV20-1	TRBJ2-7	TGCAGTGCTAGAGTTCCCCTAGCGGGGATGAGTGTCGAGCAGTACTTC	CSARVPLAGMSVEQYF
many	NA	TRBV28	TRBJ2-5	TGTGCCAGCAGTTTATTCGGAGGGGGCGCGGGAGAGACCCAGTACTTC	CASSLFGGGAGETQYF
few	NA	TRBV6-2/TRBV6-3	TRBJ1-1	TGTGCCAGCAGTTACAAGGGTAACACTGAAGCTTTCTTT	CASSYKGNTEAFF
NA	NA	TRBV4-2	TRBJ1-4	TGTGCCAGCAGCCAAGATGGAGGGACATCCCGCGAAAAACTGTTTTTT	CASSQDGGTSREKLFF
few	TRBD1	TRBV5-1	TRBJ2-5	TGCGCCAGCAGCCCGGGGACAGGGGGCGCGGAGACCCAGTACTTC	CASSPGTGGAETQYF
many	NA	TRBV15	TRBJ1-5	TGTGCCACCAGCAGATACAATCAGCCCCAGCATTTT	CATSRYNQPQHF
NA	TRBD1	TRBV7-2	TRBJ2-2	TGTGCCAGCAGCTTAAGTCAGGGGGCAGCCGGGGAGCTGTTTTTT	CASSLSQGAAGELFF
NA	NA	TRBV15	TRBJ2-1	TGTGCCACCAGCATAGGAGCGAATGAGCAGTTCTTC	CATSIGANEQFF
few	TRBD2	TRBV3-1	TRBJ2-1	TGTGCCAGCAGCCGAATAGGACTAGCGGCTAGCTCCTACAATGAGCAGTTCTTC	CASSRIGLAASSYNEQFF
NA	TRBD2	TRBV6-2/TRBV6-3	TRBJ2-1	TGTGCCAGCAGCTCCCCCACTAGCGGGGCAACCAATGAGCAGTTCTTC	CASSSPTSGATNEQFF
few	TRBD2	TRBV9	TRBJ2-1	TGTGCCAGCACCAGGACTAGCGGGAGCTACAATGAGCAGTTCTTC	CASTRTSGSYNEQFF
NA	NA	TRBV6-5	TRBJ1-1	TGTGCCAGCAACTCAGGGGAAGGTCGAGCTTTCTTT	CASNSGEGRAFF
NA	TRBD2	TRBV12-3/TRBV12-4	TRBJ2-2	TGTGCCAGCAGTTATAAGGGGACTAGCGGGAGGACCGGGGAGCTGTTTTTT	CASSYKGTSGRTGELFF
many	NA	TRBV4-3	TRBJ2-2	TGCGCCAGCAGCCCTGGTCTGGGCACGAAGGCTAGGACCGGGGAGCTGTTTTTT	CASSPGLGTKARTGELFF
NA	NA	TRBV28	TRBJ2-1	TGTGCCAGCAGTTTATCCATACAGCCGCTCTACAATGAGCAGTTCTTC	CASSLSIQPLYNEQFF
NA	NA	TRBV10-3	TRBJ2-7	TGTGCCACACGGAACACCTCCTACGAGCAGTACTTC	CATRNTSYEQYF
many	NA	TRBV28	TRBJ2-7	TGTGCCAGCAGTTTGAAGGGCTACGAGCAGTACTTC	CASSLKGYEQYF
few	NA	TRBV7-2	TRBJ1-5	TGTGCCAGCAGCTTAGGATCGGGTAAAGGCAATCAGCCCCAGCATTTT	CASSLGSGKGNQPQHF
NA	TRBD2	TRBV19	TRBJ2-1	TGTGCCAGTAGCCTTGCTTTAGCGGGGGATACCTACAATGAGCAGTTCTTC	CASSLALAGDTYNEQFF
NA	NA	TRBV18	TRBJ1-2	TGTGCCAGCTCACCAGACAGGTCTCCGGGCTACACCTTC	CASSPDRSPGYTF
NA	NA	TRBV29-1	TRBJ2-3	TGCAGCGTTCGACCCGGATGGGAGGCAGATACGCAGTATTTT	CSVRPGWEADTQYF
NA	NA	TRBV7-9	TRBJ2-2	TGTGCCATGCCGGGAGCGACCGGGGAGCTGTTTTTT	CAMPGATGELFF